This T cell receptor (beta chain) was sequenced during a study of T cells in Graves' hyperthyroidism and ophthalmopathy. General study points: Classification by a 13 V-J model distinguished ophthalmopathy from stable hyperthyroidism. Most expanded thyroid clonotypes above 0.001 also appeared in blood.

Ophthalmopathy in the patients scored at least 3 on Clinical Activity Score and at least 4 on NOSPECS grade, lasting under 3 months. In the case of this clonotype: Antigen: not known.

The CDR3 sequence is 14 residues long. J was trimmed by 6 bases and V by 5 bases; bases with no gene match: 6. CDR1 is LNHDA, CDR2 SQIVND, per germline (reference sequence). The TCR beta CDR3 regions underwent amplification using RNA transcripts as the source. A first-round RT-PCR of the TCR CDR3 used the HTBI primer set. TCRdb passed the multiplex PCR reads through MiXCR, listing each CDR3 protein once. The profile covers roughly 640,000 distinct CDR3 sequences, with about a sixth appearing a single time and about 3.5% taken by the ten largest. This receptor was identified in a woman aged 35 to 49 with Graves' ophthalmopathy. The V gene is TRBV19, the J gene TRBJ2-3; 9 bases fit TRBD1. Sequencing was done on a sample of blood. For the CDR3, the DNA is TGTGCCAGTAGTTGGGGACAGGGCGTCGATACGCAGTATTTT. It translates to CASSWGQGVDTQYF.